Following are 30 T cell receptor beta chains from one sample sequenced in a study of T cell responses to AZD1222 COVID-19 vaccine. TCRdb's copy holds only in-frame clones and misses some; the assay was immunoSEQ multiplex PCR. The table lists 130,000 to 150,000 clones, approximately 90% of them singletons. The material sequenced was peripheral blood, taken on day 0 of AZD1222 vaccination. These receptors were obtained from an adult in good health.

J is TRBJ1-2 and V is TRBV12-3 or TRBV12-4, with D unresolved. With 3 bases removed from V and 3 bases from J, the gap between germline ends came to 8 bases. This CDR3 has 13 amino acids. The CDR3 sequence: CASSFTFDYGYTF. Here the CDR3 DNA reads TGTGCCAGCAGTTTTACATTTGACTATGGCTACACCTTC.

This clone was seen a single time. The rearrangement joins TRBV6-1 to TRBJ2-2; 11 nucleotides align to TRBD1. There are 16 residues in the CDR3. Germline V gene lookup returns CDR1 MNHNS and CDR2 SASEGT. Trimming removed 4 bases from V and 4 bases from J; junction bases left unmatched: 5. The CDR3 DNA sequence: TGTGCCAGCAGTGCCCGGACAGGGGGCGGCACCGGGGAGCTGTTTTTT. As protein: CASSARTGGGTGELFF.

V is TRBV30 and J is TRBJ1-5; possibly TRBD1 for D (6 bases). This CDR3 is built from 14 residues. V gave up 8 bases and J gave up 0 bases, with 14 bases separating them. Germline V gives CDR1 GTSNPN, CDR2 SVGIG (reference sequence). The CDR3 DNA follows: TGTGCCGGGGCCGGACAGAATAGCAATCAGCCCCAGCATTTT. It encodes CAGAGQNSNQPQHF.

The chain recombines TRBV19 with TRBJ2-5; D is undetermined. This CDR3 is built from 12 residues. V was pared by 3 bases and J by 5 bases, with 7 bases between. Germline CDR1 reads LNHDA; CDR2 reads SQIVND (reference sequence). In nucleotides, the CDR3 is TGTGCCAGTAGTATGGTAGGGGAGACCCAGTACTTC. Residues: CASSMVGETQYF.

The table lists this clone with a count of one. This chain links TRBV29-1 with TRBJ1-2; 8 bases align to TRBD1. V shed 1 base, J shed 7 bases, and the junction held 5 bases outside the gene matches. CDR1 is SQVTM, CDR2 ANQGSEA, per germline. CDR3 length: 13 residues. CDR3 nucleotide sequence: TGCAGCGTTGAAGGCGGACAGGGCAGTGGCTACACCTTC. Protein product: CSVEGGQGSGYTF.

This chain joins TRBV9 and TRBJ1-5; D might be TRBD1 (5 bases). Germline CDR1 SGDLS, CDR2 YYNGEE. Trimming shortened V by 0 bases and J by 1 base, and 8 bases separated the two germline ends. The CDR3 is made up of 15 amino acids. The CDR3, as DNA: TGTGCCAGCAGCGTAGAATCAGGGAGCAATCAGCCCCAGCATTTT. It codes for CASSVESGSNQPQHF.

CDR3 DNA sequence: TGTGCCAGCATCCCCGGGGGGACAGGGGGTAGAAATGAGCAGTTCTTC. This translates into CASIPGGTGGRNEQFF. The rearrangement uses TRBV28 and TRBJ2-1; TRBD1 matches at 11 bases. The J segment lost 7 bases and the V segment lost 7 bases, leaving 12 bases of the junction unmatched. In germline, CDR1 is MDHEN, CDR2 SYDVKM. This CDR3 region has 16 residues.

This clone is a singleton in its sample. V is TRBV6-6 and J is TRBJ1-1; D ambiguous. This CDR3 has 8 residues. The ends were cut back, 6 bases at V and 11 bases at J, with 4 bases in the middle. CDR1 is MNHNY and CDR2 is SVGAGI in the germline V gene (reference sequence). The CDR3 region has the DNA TGTGCCAGCAGCCCGGCTTTCTTT. Its translation is CASSPAFF.

The chain combines TRBV3-1 (or the pseudogene TRBV3-2) with TRBJ2-5, with 7 bases lining up with TRBD1. Germline CDR1 and CDR2: LGHDT and YNNKEL (reference sequence). This CDR3 spans 14 amino acids. The V and J ends lost 4 bases and 5 bases, in that order; junction bases with no gene match: 7. The CDR3 nucleotides are TGTGCCAGCAGCCGACAGGGTGCCTGGGAGACCCAGTACTTC. Protein product: CASSRQGAWETQYF.

This rearrangement joins TRBV5-4 to TRBJ2-5, with no clear D. This CDR3 is built from 13 residues. Trimming left V 1 base short and J 2 bases short, with 6 bases between. Germline V gives CDR1 SGHNT, CDR2 YYREEE (reference sequence). The CDR3 sequence is CASSLQDQETQYF. CDR3 DNA: TGTGCCAGCAGCTTGCAGGATCAAGAGACCCAGTACTTC.

The V gene is TRBV6-5, the J gene TRBJ2-7, with 8 nucleotides matching TRBD1. Germline V CDR1 and CDR2: MNHEY, SVGAGI. This CDR3 is built from 15 residues. Trimming at V came to 2 bases and at J to 3 bases, leaving 6 bases not matched to a gene. Here the CDR3 reads CASSYLTGVLYEQYF. CDR3 nucleotides: TGTGCCAGCAGTTACCTGACAGGGGTCCTCTACGAGCAGTACTTC.

In nucleotides, the CDR3 is TGTGCCAGCAGTTTGGCTAGCGGGAGTCAGGGTGTGTCAGATACGCAGTATTTT. It yields the protein CASSLASGSQGVSDTQYF. J is TRBJ2-3 and V is TRBV27; 10 bases fit TRBD2. The J segment lost 4 bases and the V segment lost 3 bases, leaving 13 bases of the junction unmatched. Germline values: CDR1 MNHEY, CDR2 SMNVEV (reference sequence). The CDR3 has 18 residues.

The chain couples TRBV12-3 or TRBV12-4 to TRBJ1-2, with TRBD1 matching 9 bases. With V trimmed by 8 bases and J by 5 bases, 3 bases remained unmatched. CDR3 length equals 12 residues. CDR3 sequence: CASFDRGYGYTF. The CDR3 coding sequence is TGTGCCAGCTTCGACAGGGGGTATGGCTACACCTTC.

The rearrangement links TRBV19 to TRBJ2-5, with D tentatively TRBD2 (7 bases). The CDR3 has 15 residues. Trimming took 3 bases from V and 4 from J, leaving 15 bases between them. The germline V gene has CDR1 LNHDA and CDR2 SQIVND (reference sequence). The CDR3 loop is CASSIGGGPGETQYF. The CDR3 DNA reads as TGTGCCAGTAGTATCGGCGGGGGCCCGGGAGAGACCCAGTACTTC.

The rearrangement links TRBV11-3 to TRBJ1-2, with TRBD1 as a possible D gene (5 bases). The CDR3 consists of 15 residues. Trimming removed 0 bases from V and 8 bases from J, with 16 bases in between. The germline gives CDR1 SGHNT, CDR2 YENEEA. The CDR3 bases are TGTGCCAGCAGCTTAGATTCTGGGACTCTTGGGGGCTACACCTTC. Its translation: CASSLDSGTLGGYTF.

V and J are TRBV9 and TRBJ1-4; D is possibly TRBD1 (5 bases). The CDR3 contains 14 residues. With 3 bases removed from V and 7 bases from J, the gap between germline ends came to 13 bases. CDR1 and CDR2 from the germline V gene are SGDLS and YYNGEE. The CDR3, as DNA: TGTGCCAGCAGCGAGGACACATGGGGTGAAAAACTGTTTTTT. It encodes CASSEDTWGEKLFF.

The chain combines TRBV5-6 with TRBJ1-4; D is possibly TRBD1 (5 bases). The CDR3 is 15 amino acids. V lost 1 base and J 7 bases, leaving 14 bases between the germline ends. Germline CDR1 and CDR2: SGHDT and YYEEEE. CDR3 protein: CASSLPGRESEKLFF. As DNA, the CDR3 is TGTGCCAGCAGCTTGCCAGGGAGGGAATCTGAAAAACTGTTTTTT.

The rearrangement joins TRBV7-2 to TRBJ2-1; maybe TRBD2 (6 bases). With 10 bases removed from V and 8 bases from J, the gap between germline ends came to 27 bases. CDR3 length: 16 residues. CDR1 and CDR2 (germline): SGHTA, FQGNSA. CDR3 sequence reads: CAIPKAGSPLHYEQFF. CDR3 sequence (DNA): TGTGCCATCCCCAAGGCGGGATCCCCTCTCCATTATGAGCAGTTCTTC.

The chain joins TRBV11-2 to TRBJ1-2; 9 positions match TRBD1. The CDR3 covers 13 residues. Germline assignment: CDR1 SGHAT and CDR2 FQNNGV. J lost 6 bases, V lost 4 bases, and 3 bases had no gene match. The CDR3 bases are TGTGCCAGCAGCTCCGGGACAGGGCATGGCTACACCTTC. Translated: CASSSGTGHGYTF.

The J gene is TRBJ1-2, the V gene TRBV11-3; 7 bases match TRBD1. The CDR3 length is 12 residues. Germline trimming cut 5 bases from V and 7 bases from J; bases unmatched to any gene: 4. Germline V gene sequence: CDR1 SGHNT, CDR2 YENEEA. CDR3: CASSTRDSGYTF. The CDR3 DNA follows: TGTGCCAGCAGCACCCGGGACAGTGGCTACACCTTC. The complete variable domain, with remaining parts taken from reference TRBV11-3 and TRBJ1-2, reads EAGVVQSPRYKIIEKKQPVAFWCNPISGHNTLYWYLQNLGQGPELLIRYENEEAVDDSQLPKDRFSAERLKGVDSTLKIQPAELGDSAVYLCASSTRDSGYTFGSGTRLTVV.

The chain carries TRBV6-5 and TRBJ1-5, with D possibly being TRBD1 (5 bases). Per germline, CDR1 MNHEY and CDR2 SVGAGI. The germline V and J ends were trimmed by 5 bases and 0 bases, with 8 bases remaining between them. This CDR3 region has 14 residues. CDR3 sequence: CASSSGTSNQPQHF. CDR3 bases: TGTGCCAGCAGTAGCGGGACTAGCAATCAGCCCCAGCATTTT.

The chain couples TRBV7-9 to TRBJ1-2, with D unresolved. CDR3 size: 15 residues. Per germline, CDR1 SEHNR and CDR2 FQNEAQ (reference sequence). Trimming removed 5 bases from V and 6 bases from J, with 19 bases in between. Here the CDR3 reads CASSPSSSSANGYTF. The CDR3 DNA follows: TGTGCCAGCAGCCCCTCGAGTTCGTCAGCAAATGGCTACACCTTC.

The chain employs TRBV7-3 and TRBJ2-1; 8 positions match TRBD2. The CDR3 has 18 amino acids. Trimming cost V 2 bases and J 0 bases; bases outside gene matches: 9. Germline V CDR1 and CDR2: SGHTA, FQGTGA. CDR3 in amino acids: CASSLEASGFGSYNEQFF. The DNA for the CDR3 is TGTGCCAGCAGCTTAGAGGCTAGCGGGTTCGGCTCCTACAATGAGCAGTTCTTC.

This clone has just one count. J is TRBJ2-1 and V is TRBV12-3 or TRBV12-4; D is perhaps TRBD2 (6 bases). This CDR3 has 13 amino acids. V was cut by 2 bases and J by 4 bases, with 6 bases left in between. The CDR3, as DNA: TGTGCCAGCAGTTTACGGGGGTACAATGAGCAGTTCTTC. It yields the protein CASSLRGYNEQFF.

The chain employs TRBV6-2 or TRBV6-3 and TRBJ2-6, with D uncertain. This CDR3 has 14 amino acids. Germline assignment: CDR1 MNHEY and CDR2 SVGEGT. V was trimmed by 2 bases and J by 0 bases, leaving 2 bases between them. CDR3 region: CASSYSSGANVLTF. CDR3 DNA sequence: TGTGCCAGCAGTTACAGCTCTGGGGCCAACGTCCTGACTTTC.

The rearrangement uses TRBV6-5 and TRBJ1-1; D possibly corresponds to TRBD1 (5 bases). Looked up from germline, CDR1 is MNHEY and CDR2 is SVGAGI. The ends were cut back, 2 bases at V and 0 bases at J, with 13 bases in the middle. This CDR3 has 16 amino acids. Written as DNA, the CDR3 is TGTGCCAGCAGTTACCTACAAGTGGGGGTGAACACTGAAGCTTTCTTT. Its translation is CASSYLQVGVNTEAFF.

CDR3 bases: TGTGCCACCAGACCTACAGGGGATGCAGGGGGCTACACCTTC. Its translation is CATRPTGDAGGYTF. The chain combines TRBV24-1 with TRBJ1-2, with TRBD1 matching 7 bases. The V and J ends lost 7 bases and 8 bases, in that order; junction bases with no gene match: 12. The CDR3 loop spans 14 amino acids. CDR1 is KGHDR and CDR2 is SFDVKD in the germline V gene.

V usage is TRBV27 and J usage is TRBJ2-7; weak D call: TRBD1 (8 bases). There are 16 residues in the CDR3. Germline V gives CDR1 MNHEY, CDR2 SMNVEV (reference sequence). Trimming stripped 4 bases from V and 5 bases from J, with 21 bases between. The CDR3 bases are TGTGCCAGCAGTTACCTCGGGAGGACAGGGTTTAACGAGCAGTACTTC. It encodes CASSYLGRTGFNEQYF.

The rearrangement joins TRBV7-2 to TRBJ2-1; 10 bases map to TRBD2. The CDR3 is 17 amino acids. V lost 4 bases to trimming and J lost 7 bases; unmatched junction nucleotides: 13. The germline V gene encodes CDR1 SGHTA and CDR2 FQGNSA. CDR3 amino acids: CASSYTSGGAGLNEQFF. For the CDR3, the DNA is TGTGCCAGCAGCTACACAAGCGGGGGGGCCGGTTTGAATGAGCAGTTCTTC.

This chain connects TRBV14 to TRBJ2-7; tentatively, D is TRBD2 (5 bases). CDR1 is SGHDN, CDR2 FVKESK, per germline. The CDR3 contains 14 residues. Trimming left V 1 base short and J 2 bases short, with 9 bases between. CDR3 coding DNA: TGTGCCAGCAGCCAAGGGACTGGCCCCTACGAGCAGTACTTC. Its protein product is CASSQGTGPYEQYF.